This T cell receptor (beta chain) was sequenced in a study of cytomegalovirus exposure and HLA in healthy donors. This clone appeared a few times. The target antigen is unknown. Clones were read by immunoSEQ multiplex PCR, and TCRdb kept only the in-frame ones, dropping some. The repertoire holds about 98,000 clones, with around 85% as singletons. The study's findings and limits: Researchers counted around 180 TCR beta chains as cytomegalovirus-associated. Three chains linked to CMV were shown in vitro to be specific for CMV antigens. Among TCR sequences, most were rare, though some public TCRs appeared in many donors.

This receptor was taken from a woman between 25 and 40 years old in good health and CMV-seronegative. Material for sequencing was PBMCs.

Here the CDR3 reads CASSPGLAGYNEQFF. CDR3 coding DNA: TGTGCCAGCTCACCTGGACTAGCTGGGTACAATGAGCAGTTCTTC. V and J are TRBV18 and TRBJ2-1; 8 nucleotides align to TRBD2. CDR3 size: 15 residues. Germline V gene lookup returns CDR1 KGHSH and CDR2 LQKENI. Unmatched junction bases numbered 5, after V lost 3 bases and J lost 4 bases. The full variable domain, in which reference TRBV18 and TRBJ2-1 provide the parts outside the CDR3, is NAGVMQNPRHLVRRRGQEARLRCSPMKGHSHVYWYRQLPEEGLKFMVYLQKENIIDESGMPKERFSAEFPKEGPSILRIQQVVRGDSAAYFCASSPGLAGYNEQFFGPGTRLTVL.